The 27 T cell receptor beta chains given below trace back to one sample, sequenced in a study of blood T cell repertoires in COVID-19 (dated by TCRdb to the early 2020s). The library was produced with the immunoSEQ multiplex PCR assay. TCRdb mirrors the immuneACCESS table, restricted to in-frame sequences. Some clones are absent from its copies; in checked studies, under half trace to an unresolved V gene, and the reason for the others is unknown. The sample table shows approximately 17,000 clones, and more than 70% are seen once. The ten largest clonotypes hold less than 5.5% of the sample. The sample comprised PBMCs or T cells enriched from blood (not recorded which). All receptors derive from a woman in her thirties who had recovered from COVID-19.

The chain uses TRBV4-1 and TRBJ2-3, with D possibly TRBD1 on 5 matching bases. The CDR3 extends over 15 amino acids. Germline CDR1 reads MGHRA; CDR2 reads YSYEKL. Trimming stripped 0 bases from V and 5 bases from J, with 12 bases between. Written as DNA, the CDR3 is TGCGCCAGCAGCCAAGAGCAGGGAATTAGAGATACGCAGTATTTT. Its protein product is CASSQEQGIRDTQYF.

This sequence joins TRBV19 and TRBJ2-3, with a possible D match to TRBD1 (6 bases). Trimming took off 5 bases at V and 2 bases at J, with 23 bases between the two ends. This CDR3 comprises 18 residues. Germline V CDR1 and CDR2: LNHDA, SQIVND (reference sequence). In DNA form, the CDR3 reads TGTGCCAGTAGTCCACCCCTCGGACAAAGGGGGTACACAGATACGCAGTATTTT. This encodes CASSPPLGQRGYTDTQYF. The full variable domain, in which reference TRBV19 and TRBJ2-3 provide the parts outside the CDR3, is DGGITQSPKYLFRKEGQNVTLSCEQNLNHDAMYWYRQDPGQGLRLIYYSQIVNDFQKGDIAEGYSVSREKKESFPLTVTSAQKNPTAFYLCASSPPLGQRGYTDTQYFGPGTRLTVL.

This chain links TRBV29-1 with TRBJ1-1, with a weak D call TRBD1 (5 bases). Germline assignment: CDR1 SQVTM and CDR2 ANQGSEA. This CDR3 spans 12 amino acids. V lost 4 bases to trimming and J lost 4 bases, with 10 bases between them. In DNA, the CDR3 is TGCAGCGTTGTAGGGGCGAGCACTGAAGCTTTCTTT. Amino acids: CSVVGASTEAFF.

The J gene is TRBJ1-2, the V gene TRBV6-6; 7 nucleotides align to TRBD1. V was pared by 5 bases and J by 1 base, with 10 bases of the junction left unmatched. The CDR3 sequence is 16 residues long. The V gene's germline CDR1 is MNHNY and CDR2 SVGAGI (reference sequence). The CDR3 DNA reads TGTGCCAGCAGTCCAAGCCGGGACAGCGATAACTATGGCTACACCTTC. It specifies CASSPSRDSDNYGYTF.

The chain carries TRBV5-1 and TRBJ2-5; D remains unclear. Trimming took off 0 bases at V and 2 bases at J, with 8 bases between the two ends. CDR1 and CDR2 from the germline V gene are SGHRS and YFSETQ. The CDR3 loop spans 14 amino acids. The CDR3 sequence is CASSLVSDQETQYF. CDR3 sequence (DNA): TGCGCCAGCAGCTTGGTGTCAGATCAAGAGACCCAGTACTTC. The entire variable domain, with the rest obtained from reference TRBV5-1 and TRBJ2-5, is as follows: KAGVTQTPRYLIKTRGQQVTLSCSPISGHRSVSWYQQTPGQGLQFLFEYFSETQRNKGNFPGRFSGRQFSNSRSEMNVSTLELGDSALYLCASSLVSDQETQYFGPGTRLLVL.

The genes are TRBV4-3 and TRBJ2-1, with a weak D call TRBD2 (6 bases). This CDR3 is built from 15 residues. Looked up from germline, CDR1 is LGHNA and CDR2 is YSLEER. The germline V and J ends were trimmed by 4 bases and 2 bases, with 12 bases remaining between them. CDR3 in amino acids: CASSPRLDTYNEQFF. CDR3 coding DNA: TGCGCCAGCAGCCCGAGACTAGACACCTACAATGAGCAGTTCTTC.

This chain uses TRBV2 with TRBJ1-1; the D gene is possibly TRBD1 (6 bases). V lost 2 bases and J 5 bases, leaving 12 bases between the germline ends. The CDR3 runs to 14 residues. Germline V lookup: CDR1 SNHLY, CDR2 FYNNEI. The CDR3 DNA follows: TGTGCCAGCAGTGAAAACCAGGGGCCAACTGAAGCTTTCTTT. Translation: CASSENQGPTEAFF.

The chain employs TRBV19 and TRBJ2-5; a weak D match, TRBD2 (5 bases). Germline CDR1 LNHDA, CDR2 SQIVND (reference sequence). The length of the CDR3 is 13 residues. Deletions cut 0 bases from V and 3 bases from J, with 5 bases between. CDR3: CASSIDGEETQYF. Here the CDR3 DNA reads TGTGCCAGTAGTATAGACGGGGAAGAGACCCAGTACTTC.

This clone was seen a single time. This chain joins TRBV28 and TRBJ1-3; D is undetermined. From germline, CDR1 is MDHEN and CDR2 SYDVKM. This CDR3 contains 14 residues. The V gene lost 3 bases and the J gene lost 2 bases, with 8 bases spanning the gap. The CDR3 DNA sequence: TGTGCCAGCAGTTTGAACATCCCTGGAAACACCATATATTTT. This encodes CASSLNIPGNTIYF. The variable domain in full, completed from reference TRBV28 and TRBJ1-3, reads DVKVTQSSRYLVKRTGEKVFLECVQDMDHENMFWYRQDPGLGLRLIYFSYDVKMKEKGDIPEGYSVSREKKERFSLILESASTNQTSMYLCASSLNIPGNTIYFGEGSWLTVV.

The chain joins TRBV6-2 or TRBV6-3 to TRBJ1-6, with D possibly being TRBD1 (5 bases). Per germline, CDR1 MNHEY and CDR2 SVGEGT. Deletions cut 6 bases from V and 8 bases from J, with 17 bases between. The CDR3 is made up of 15 amino acids. CDR3 nucleotides: TGTGCCAGCAGCGGACGCGGGGCCGGGGATTCACCCCTCCACTTT. Translation: CASSGRGAGDSPLHF.

The J gene is TRBJ2-2, the V gene TRBV5-6; unclear D gene. This CDR3 spans 12 amino acids. CDR1 SGHDT and CDR2 YYEEEE come from the germline V gene. The V and J ends lost 4 bases and 3 bases respectively, with 4 bases between them. This CDR3 is CASSPYTGELFF. CDR3 coding DNA: TGTGCCAGCAGCCCATACACCGGGGAGCTGTTTTTT.

J is TRBJ2-5 and V is TRBV6-2 or TRBV6-3; 8 bases are a match to TRBD1. Germline loops: CDR1 MNHEY, CDR2 SVGEGT. The V segment lost 2 bases and the J segment 4 bases; nucleotides outside the gene matches: 6. The CDR3 runs 15 residues. The CDR3 spells CASSYIGQGGETQYF. DNA of the CDR3: TGTGCCAGCAGTTACATCGGACAGGGAGGAGAGACCCAGTACTTC.

The V call is TRBV29-1, the J call TRBJ2-7; no firm D call. The CDR3 runs to 12 residues. Trimming took off 4 bases at V and 2 bases at J, with 9 bases between the two ends. CDR1 is SQVTM, CDR2 ANQGSEA, per germline. The DNA for the CDR3 is TGCAGCGTTGCCAGTGGGCCCTACGAGCAGTACTTC. Translation: CSVASGPYEQYF.

V is TRBV9 and J is TRBJ2-1; TRBD1 agrees at 9 bases. Germline lookup yields CDR1 SGDLS and CDR2 YYNGEE. The CDR3 consists of 20 residues. The V and J ends lost 0 bases and 1 base, in that order; junction bases with no gene match: 14. CDR3 in amino acids: CASSVAGTGPQAGSYNEQFF. The CDR3 DNA follows: TGTGCCAGCAGCGTAGCCGGGACAGGGCCCCAGGCGGGATCCTACAATGAGCAGTTCTTC.

The CDR3 DNA sequence: TGTGCCAGCAGTTACGGTGGACAGGGACTTTATCAGCCCCAGCATTTT. Translation gives CASSYGGQGLYQPQHF. The J gene is TRBJ1-5, the V gene TRBV6-2 or TRBV6-3; 8 positions agree with TRBD1. This CDR3 has 16 amino acids. Looked up from germline, CDR1 is MNHEY and CDR2 is SVGEGT. V trimming: 2 bases; J trimming: 5 bases; junction bases outside the gene matches: 8.

The CDR3 region has the DNA TGTGCCAGCAGCCGAAGGCTTTACAGGGACACTGAAGCTTTCTTT. Protein: CASSRRLYRDTEAFF. The rearrangement links TRBV5-5 to TRBJ1-1; D is possibly TRBD1 (6 bases). Germline CDR1 and CDR2: SGHKS and YYEKEE (reference sequence). The CDR3 spans 15 residues. The ends were cut back, 4 bases at V and 3 bases at J, with 16 bases in the middle.

The V and J genes are TRBV6-5 and TRBJ1-1, with TRBD1 matching over 9 bases. Unmatched junction bases numbered 6, after V lost 2 bases and J lost 5 bases. From germline, CDR1 is MNHEY and CDR2 SVGAGI. The CDR3 loop spans 15 amino acids. CDR3: CASSYEETGGTEAFF. CDR3 nucleotides: TGTGCCAGCAGTTACGAAGAGACAGGGGGTACTGAAGCTTTCTTT.

This clone came up once. The chain is built from TRBV7-2 and TRBJ1-3, with D possibly matching TRBD1 (5 bases). Germline V lookup: CDR1 SGHTA, CDR2 FQGNSA. The CDR3 length is 15 residues. V shed 4 bases and J shed 2 bases, with 12 bases lying between them. The chain's CDR3 is CASSSGQVAGNTIYF. CDR3 coding DNA: TGTGCCAGCAGCTCCGGACAAGTGGCTGGAAACACCATATATTTT.

V usage is TRBV12-3 or TRBV12-4 and J usage is TRBJ1-3; D uncertain. Trimming stripped 3 bases from V and 3 bases from J, with 6 bases between. CDR3 length equals 13 residues. The CDR3 DNA follows: TGTGCCAGCAGTTTCGAGGTTGGAAACACCATATATTTT. It translates to CASSFEVGNTIYF.

The gene calls are TRBV3-1 (or the pseudogene TRBV3-2) and TRBJ2-2; D is perhaps TRBD2 (5 bases). Germline CDR1 LGHDT, CDR2 YNNKEL (reference sequence). The CDR3 length is 15 residues. V was pared by 1 base and J by 4 bases, with 10 bases between. The CDR3 bases are TGTGCCAGCAGCCAAGGTCGGACTGTCACCGGGGAGCTGTTTTTT. It encodes CASSQGRTVTGELFF.

The chain joins TRBV21-1 to TRBJ2-7; TRBD1 is taken as the D call from the table, unchecked against the DNA. TRBV21-1 is recorded as a pseudogene. The CDR3 consists of 16 residues. The CDR3 loop is CASSRVGEGGSYEQYF. CDR3 DNA: TGTGCCAGCAGCAGGGTGGGGGAAGGGGGCTCCTACGAGCAGTACTTC.

The V call is TRBV19, the J call TRBJ1-6; 7 positions agree with TRBD1. The J segment lost 7 bases and the V segment lost 7 bases, leaving 7 bases of the junction unmatched. CDR1 is LNHDA and CDR2 is SQIVND in the germline V gene (reference sequence). The length of the CDR3 is 14 residues. The CDR3 loop reads CASNTGARNSPLHF. CDR3 nucleotide sequence: TGTGCCAGTAATACAGGGGCTAGGAATTCACCCCTCCACTTT.

The rearrangement joins TRBV9 to TRBJ2-7; D gene unclear. Trimming took 0 bases from V and 3 from J, leaving 7 bases between them. The CDR3 spans 13 residues. The V gene's germline CDR1 is SGDLS and CDR2 YYNGEE. CDR3 in amino acids: CASSVGGDYEQYF. CDR3 DNA: TGTGCCAGCAGCGTAGGAGGCGACTACGAGCAGTACTTC.

The CDR3 DNA sequence: TGCGCCAGCAGCTTAGAAGGACAGGCTTATCAGCCCCAGCATTTT. Translating gives CASSLEGQAYQPQHF. The J gene is TRBJ1-5, the V gene TRBV5-1; TRBD1 aligns across 7 bases. In germline, CDR1 is SGHRS, CDR2 YFSETQ. The CDR3 extends over 15 amino acids. V shed 2 bases and J 5 bases; nucleotides not matched to a gene: 7.

This CDR3 reads CASSESRFETEAFF. DNA for the CDR3: TGCGCCAGCAGTGAGTCGCGATTTGAGACTGAAGCTTTCTTT. The chain combines TRBV10-2 with TRBJ1-1; no clear D gene. Trimming left V 0 bases short and J 5 bases short, with 10 bases between. The length of the CDR3 is 14 residues. Germline V gene data show CDR1 as WSHSY and CDR2 as SAAADI.

The chain recombines TRBV30 with TRBJ1-2; a possible D gene is TRBD1 (5 bases). Trimming removed 2 bases from V and 4 bases from J, with 14 bases in between. The germline V gene encodes CDR1 GTSNPN and CDR2 SVGIG (reference sequence). This CDR3 has 14 residues. CDR3 DNA sequence: TGTGCCTGGAGTTTCAGACAGCCAGTCTATGGCTACACCTTC. Translation gives CAWSFRQPVYGYTF.

The CDR3 coding sequence is TGTGCCAGTAGTACTGACAGGAACTCCTACGAGCAGTACTTC. It is translated as CASSTDRNSYEQYF. The chain links TRBV19 to TRBJ2-7; possible D gene TRBD1, 6 bases. The CDR3 extends over 14 amino acids. The germline V gene encodes CDR1 LNHDA and CDR2 SQIVND (reference sequence). Trimming left V 4 bases short and J 0 bases short, with 10 bases between.